In this sample, the clone carrying this TCR beta chain turned up once. Its antigen remains unidentified. Time point specified: after dendritic cell vaccination, including at tumor progression/relapse. None of the glioblastoma patients had an isocitrate dehydrogenase mutation. The data originate from a study of glioma-infiltrating T cells after dendritic cell vaccination. Looking at the study overall: Autologous tumor lysate was loaded overnight onto monocyte-derived dendritic cells grown less than 8 days with IL-4 and GM-CSF.

Broader study findings: Complete blood and tumor specimen sets were limited to few patients.

Germline V CDR1 and CDR2: LGHNA, YNFKEQ. With 0 bases clipped from V and 2 bases from J, the junction kept 7 bases outside the gene matches. The length of the CDR3 is 17 residues. Sequencing was performed with immunoSEQ multiplex PCR; in TCRdb, only in-frame clones are kept and a portion is missing. This sample yields tens of thousands of clones, of which roughly 84% are seen a single time; approximately 2% belongs to the top ten. The genes are TRBV4-2 and TRBJ2-7, with 10 nucleotides matching TRBD1. Sample: blood, taken after dendritic cell vaccination. The sequence was collected from a human donor with glioblastoma. CDR3 nucleotide sequence: TGTGCCAGCAGCCAAGAAGCTTCGGGACAGGGGCCCTACGAGCAGTACTTC. Its protein is CASSQEASGQGPYEQYF.